Each of the 14 T cell receptor beta chains below was sequenced from the same sample in a study of shared clonotypes between healthy human individuals. The method was immunoSEQ multiplex PCR; TCRdb's version includes in-frame clones alone and lacks a portion of them. The sample yields about 1.1 million clones, around 77% seen once. The sample consisted of memory CD4+ T cells from PBMCs. The subset is: CD45RA-negative fraction. These receptors all come from a man aged 18 to 29 in good health. Some clones in this sample may be carry-over from other donors' samples.

The rearrangement links TRBV5-4 to TRBJ2-1, with 9 bases matching TRBD2. The ends lost 1 base at V and 8 bases at J; junction bases unmatched: 7. This CDR3 has 15 residues. Germline-derived CDR1 and CDR2 are SGHNT and YYREEE (reference sequence). The CDR3, as DNA: TGTGCCAGCAGCTTGCGCGGGAGGGCCCTCGATGAGCAGTTCTTC. As protein: CASSLRGRALDEQFF.

The CDR3 nucleotides read TGTGCCAGCAGTTATATCAGGCAAGGTGAGCAGTTCTTC. Protein: CASSYIRQGEQFF. The V call is TRBV6-5, the J call TRBJ2-1; D not certain. V was pared by 3 bases and J by 9 bases, with 12 bases between. Germline V lookup: CDR1 MNHEY, CDR2 SVGAGI. The CDR3 length is 13 residues.

This clone was seen once. Additional DNA sequences in this sample encode the identical CDR3. The chain uses TRBV5-1 and TRBJ2-7, with TRBD2 as a possible D gene (6 bases). The CDR3 is 13 residues long. V was cut by 0 bases and J by 3 bases, with 7 bases left in between. Germline V gene sequence: CDR1 SGHRS, CDR2 YFSETQ. As DNA, the CDR3 is TGCGCCAGCAGCTTGGGAGCGGGCTACGAGCAGTACTTC. Protein sequence: CASSLGAGYEQYF.

A few counts support this clone. The chain joins TRBV9 to TRBJ2-2, with 10 bases identical to TRBD2. CDR3 length: 16 residues. Germline V gives CDR1 SGDLS, CDR2 YYNGEE. Germline trimming cut 2 bases from V and 4 bases from J; bases unmatched to any gene: 5. Here the CDR3 reads CASSVASGSGTGELFF. The CDR3 bases are TGTGCCAGCAGCGTTGCTAGCGGGAGTGGCACCGGGGAGCTGTTTTTT.

The V gene is TRBV7-2, the J gene TRBJ2-5; D gene uncertain. V was shortened by 5 bases and J by 2 bases, with 12 bases between the two germline ends. In germline, CDR1 is SGHTA, CDR2 FQGNSA. This CDR3 contains 14 residues. The CDR3 sequence is CASSLLSVQETQYF. The CDR3 region has the DNA TGTGCCAGCAGCCTTCTGTCGGTGCAAGAGACCCAGTACTTC.

This sequence joins TRBV2 and TRBJ2-1; 11 bases fit TRBD2. Losses at the gene ends were 7 bases for V and 9 bases for J; bases not matched to a gene: 8. Germline loops: CDR1 SNHLY, CDR2 FYNNEI. The CDR3 sequence is 14 residues long. The CDR3 sequence: CASKITSGSTEQFF. CDR3 coding DNA: TGTGCCAGCAAAATAACTAGCGGGAGTACTGAGCAGTTCTTC.

This clone was seen once. The chain is built from TRBV7-9 and TRBJ2-3, with a tentative D call TRBD2 (6 bases). Trimming pared 3 bases from V and 12 bases from J, leaving 19 bases between. CDR3 length: 14 residues. The germline CDR1 and CDR2 sequences are SEHNR and FQNEAQ (reference sequence). DNA of the CDR3: TGTGCCAGCAGCTTCGGGAGCCCCGAAGGCATACAGTATTTT. Translation gives CASSFGSPEGIQYF.

This clone turned up a few times. The DNA for the CDR3 is TGTGCCAGCAGCTTCCCCGCCACTGAAGCTTTCTTT. Its translation: CASSFPATEAFF. The chain has TRBV7-9 and TRBJ1-1; D unclear. The CDR3 runs to 12 residues. Between the trimmed V and J ends, which lost 3 bases and 4 bases, there was a span of 6 bases. Looked up from germline, CDR1 is SEHNR and CDR2 is FQNEAQ (reference sequence).

The V gene is TRBV7-8, the J gene TRBJ1-3; 7 positions match TRBD1. Germline assignment: CDR1 SGHVS and CDR2 FQNEAQ. The CDR3 totals 16 residues. V trimming: 5 bases; J trimming: 1 base; junction bases outside the gene matches: 8. The CDR3 spells CASSPQQGRSGNTIYF. CDR3 bases: TGTGCCAGCAGCCCCCAACAGGGGAGGTCTGGAAACACCATATATTTT. Supplemented by reference TRBV7-8 and TRBJ1-3, the full variable domain reads GAGVSQSPRYKVAKRGQDVALRCDPISGHVSLFWYQQALGQGPEFLTYFQNEAQLDKSGLPSDRFFAERPEGSVSTLKIQRTQQEDSAVYLCASSPQQGRSGNTIYFGEGSWLTVV.

The V gene is TRBV7-2, the J gene TRBJ2-1; D could derive from TRBD1 or TRBD2 (5 bases each). CDR3 length: 15 amino acids. From germline, CDR1 is SGHTA and CDR2 FQGNSA. Trimming left V 2 bases short and J 5 bases short, with 13 bases between. In nucleotides, the CDR3 is TGTGCCAGCAGCTTATGGGGCGGGTCAAACAATGAGCAGTTCTTC. Protein sequence: CASSLWGGSNNEQFF.

This chain uses TRBV6-4 with TRBJ2-1; the D is unclear. The CDR3 has 14 amino acids. Germline assignment: CDR1 MRHNA and CDR2 SNTAGT. V was cut by 11 bases and J by 0 bases, with 14 bases left in between. The CDR3 nucleotides read TGTGCCGCCTACGGCTTCAGCTCCTACAATGAGCAGTTCTTC. Protein sequence: CAAYGFSSYNEQFF.

In DNA, the CDR3 is TGTGCCAGCAGCTGGGACGCGAACACCGGGGAGCTGTTTTTT. Protein sequence: CASSWDANTGELFF. The V and J genes are TRBV2 and TRBJ2-2; TRBD1 or TRBD2 may be the D gene (5 bases each). The germline V gene has CDR1 SNHLY and CDR2 FYNNEI. CDR3 length equals 14 residues. Trimming left V 6 bases short and J 0 bases short, with 8 bases between.

The J gene is TRBJ2-7, the V gene TRBV6-5; TRBD1 matches 9 bases. CDR3 length: 15 amino acids. CDR1 is MNHEY and CDR2 is SVGAGI in the germline V gene. Losses at the gene ends were 2 bases for V and 5 bases for J; bases not matched to a gene: 7. CDR3 DNA sequence: TGTGCCAGCAGTTACACGGGGACAGGGAGGAACGAGCAGTACTTC. Translated: CASSYTGTGRNEQYF.

This clone was observed a few times. The chain carries TRBV19 and TRBJ1-5; 8 nucleotides line up with TRBD1. The CDR3 covers 13 residues. Germline V lookup: CDR1 LNHDA, CDR2 SQIVND (reference sequence). The trim removed 10 bases at V and 3 bases at J, leaving 5 bases unmatched. Here the CDR3 reads CATRTGPNQPQHF. The CDR3 coding sequence is TGTGCCACCAGGACAGGGCCCAATCAGCCCCAGCATTTT.